A single sample gave rise to the 26 T cell receptor beta chains below, sequenced in a study of blood T cell repertoires in COVID-19. Generated by immunoSEQ multiplex PCR, the TCRdb table keeps only in-frame clones and is missing some. The sample shows over 50,000 clones, around 88% of them seen only once. The sequencing input was peripheral blood. Source of these receptors: a human donor in a cohort sampled during active COVID-19.

The V call is TRBV19, the J call TRBJ2-1; a possible D gene is TRBD1 (5 bases). The CDR3 spans 17 residues. Germline CDR1 and CDR2: LNHDA and SQIVND (reference sequence). Trimming removed 3 bases from V and 0 bases from J, with 15 bases in between. CDR3 in amino acids: CASSIKGRTSSYNEQFF. The CDR3 DNA follows: TGTGCCAGTAGTATTAAGGGGCGAACGAGCTCCTACAATGAGCAGTTCTTC.

This chain connects TRBV5-6 to TRBJ1-6; D unresolved. The ends were cut back, 0 bases at V and 9 bases at J, with 7 bases in the middle. The CDR3 covers 13 residues. Germline V gene data show CDR1 as SGHDT and CDR2 as YYEEEE. The CDR3 nucleotides read TGTGCCAGCAGCTTGGGGGAGGGTTCACCCCTCCACTTT. This sequence encodes CASSLGEGSPLHF.

The gene calls are TRBV14 and TRBJ2-5; 7 nucleotides align to TRBD2. Germline trimming cut 1 base from V and 7 bases from J; bases unmatched to any gene: 6. This CDR3 comprises 14 residues. Germline V gene lookup returns CDR1 SGHDN and CDR2 FVKESK. CDR3 nucleotide sequence: TGTGCCAGCAGCCAAGGTGGGAGGGCCGCGACCCAGTACTTC. It specifies CASSQGGRAATQYF.

The chain is built from TRBV4-1 and TRBJ2-3; the match to TRBD2 covers 9 bases. In germline, CDR1 is MGHRA, CDR2 YSYEKL. The CDR3 spans 17 residues. With 0 bases clipped from V and 0 bases from J, the junction kept 4 bases outside the gene matches. The CDR3: CASSQDTTSGSTDTQYF. Here the CDR3 DNA reads TGCGCCAGCAGCCAAGATACGACTAGCGGTAGCACAGATACGCAGTATTTT.

The chain has TRBV9 and TRBJ2-1; 9 nucleotides agree with TRBD2. The ends lost 4 bases at V and 4 bases at J; junction bases unmatched: 6. Per the germline V gene, CDR1 is SGDLS and CDR2 is YYNGEE. This CDR3 comprises 15 residues. Here the CDR3 DNA reads TGTGCCAGCAGCTACCGACTAGCGGCGTACAATGAGCAGTTCTTC. This sequence encodes CASSYRLAAYNEQFF.

This rearrangement joins TRBV7-2 to TRBJ1-2, with TRBD1 matching 8 bases. Trimming took 1 base from V and 4 from J; bases not matched to a gene: 14. Germline values: CDR1 SGHTA, CDR2 FQGNSA. This CDR3 is 18 amino acids long. In DNA form, the CDR3 reads TGTGCCAGCAGCTTAGTCCCCGGACAGGGCGGAGATTTCTATGGCTACACCTTC. This translates into CASSLVPGQGGDFYGYTF. Looking up the rest from reference TRBV7-2 and TRBJ1-2 gives the full variable domain: GAGVSQSPSNKVTEKGKDVELRCDPISGHTALYWYRQSLGQGLEFLIYFQGNSAPDKSGLPSDRFSAERTGGSVSTLTIQRTQQEDSAVYLCASSLVPGQGGDFYGYTFGSGTRLTVV.

This chain connects TRBV9 to TRBJ2-2; 11 nucleotides match TRBD2. This CDR3 has 20 amino acids. CDR1 SGDLS and CDR2 YYNGEE come from the germline V gene. The trim removed 4 bases at V and 4 bases at J, leaving 18 bases unmatched. The CDR3 protein is CASSPWPRGSGRAFTGELFF. CDR3 nucleotides: TGTGCCAGCAGCCCGTGGCCGCGGGGTAGCGGGAGGGCCTTCACCGGGGAGCTGTTTTTT.

This chain uses TRBV7-2 with TRBJ2-7, with D perhaps matching TRBD1 (5 bases). Trimming cost V 1 base and J 4 bases, with 17 bases left between them. The CDR3 runs 16 residues. Germline V CDR1 and CDR2: SGHTA, FQGNSA. CDR3 region: CASSLGSSQDGYEQYF. CDR3 in DNA: TGTGCCAGCAGCTTAGGGAGCTCACAGGATGGTTACGAGCAGTACTTC.

This chain links TRBV28 with TRBJ2-7, with 9 bases identical to TRBD1. Germline CDR1 MDHEN, CDR2 SYDVKM. V trimming: 6 bases; J trimming: 1 base; junction bases outside the gene matches: 19. The CDR3 has 19 amino acids. The CDR3 nucleotides are TGTGCCAGCAGCCCAGTTTTGGGAACCTCGACAGGGGGGTCCTACGAGCAGTACTTC. This gives the protein CASSPVLGTSTGGSYEQYF.

The rearrangement uses TRBV6-5 and TRBJ1-6; D remains unclear. Germline V gene sequence: CDR1 MNHEY, CDR2 SVGAGI. CDR3 size: 15 residues. V lost 0 bases to trimming and J lost 6 bases, with 9 bases between them. CDR3 sequence (DNA): TGTGCCAGCAGTTACTCCGCAGGACTTAATTCACCCCTCCACTTT. This translates into CASSYSAGLNSPLHF.

This chain links TRBV6-1 with TRBJ1-5; 9 nucleotides align to TRBD1. The V and J ends lost 2 bases and 5 bases, in that order; junction bases with no gene match: 4. The CDR3 contains 15 residues. Germline values: CDR1 MNHNS, CDR2 SASEGT. In nucleotides, the CDR3 is TGTGCCAGCAGTGAATGGGACAGGGCCGATCAGCCCCAGCATTTT. Translated: CASSEWDRADQPQHF.

The chain couples TRBV19 to TRBJ2-7, with D unresolved. The CDR3 runs 15 residues. Germline V gene sequence: CDR1 LNHDA, CDR2 SQIVND (reference sequence). Trimming removed 4 bases at V and 0 bases at J, with 13 bases between. CDR3 amino acids: CASSSGFESSYEQYF. In nucleotides, the CDR3 is TGTGCCAGTAGTAGCGGCTTCGAAAGCTCCTACGAGCAGTACTTC.

The chain has TRBV4-2 and TRBJ1-5; no clear D gene. V was shortened by 0 bases and J by 0 bases, with 12 bases between the two germline ends. Germline lookup yields CDR1 LGHNA and CDR2 YNFKEQ. CDR3 size: 17 residues. CDR3 sequence (DNA): TGTGCCAGCAGCCAAGAGAGTGCGGGAGGTAGCAATCAGCCCCAGCATTTT. Amino acid sequence: CASSQESAGGSNQPQHF.

This clone was found a few times. The chain carries TRBV7-9 and TRBJ1-5; 7 bases agree with TRBD1. CDR1 is SEHNR and CDR2 is FQNEAQ in the germline V gene (reference sequence). V lost 4 bases to trimming and J lost 0 bases; unmatched junction nucleotides: 9. This CDR3 spans 17 amino acids. This CDR3 is CASSSTGDPYSNQPQHF. The CDR3 DNA is TGTGCCAGCAGCTCCACAGGGGACCCATATAGCAATCAGCCCCAGCATTTT.

A few counts support this clone. The chain uses TRBV7-3 and TRBJ2-1; 7 bases match TRBD2. The CDR3 is 16 amino acids. V lost 2 bases and J lost 5; bases outside the gene matches: 9. CDR1 SGHTA and CDR2 FQGTGA come from the germline V gene. The CDR3 DNA reads TGTGCCAGCAGCTTAGAGGCCGGGCTAGCGGACAATGAGCAGTTCTTC. Its translation: CASSLEAGLADNEQFF.

The genes are TRBV15 and TRBJ2-7, with 11 bases that match TRBD2. V shed 3 bases and J 2 bases; nucleotides not matched to a gene: 0. The CDR3 spans 14 residues. Germline V CDR1 and CDR2: LNHNV, YYDKDF (reference sequence). The CDR3 DNA reads as TGTGCCACCAGCAGGACTAGCGGGGCCTACGAGCAGTACTTC. The encoded protein is CATSRTSGAYEQYF.

The chain employs TRBV4-1 and TRBJ2-1; maybe TRBD1 (5 bases). V gave up 1 base and J gave up 6 bases, with 7 bases separating them. Germline CDR1 MGHRA, CDR2 YSYEKL. The CDR3 spans 13 residues. CDR3 sequence: CASSQVRGNEQFF. CDR3 coding DNA: TGCGCCAGCAGCCAAGTAAGGGGCAATGAGCAGTTCTTC.

CDR3 in DNA: TGCAGCGTGAAATCCGGGACAAAAGGTGAGCAGTTCTTC. It translates to CSVKSGTKGEQFF. The genes are TRBV29-1 and TRBJ2-1, with a weak D call TRBD1 (6 bases). This CDR3 region has 13 residues. The germline V and J ends were trimmed by 6 bases and 9 bases, with 18 bases remaining between them. Germline V gene data show CDR1 as SQVTM and CDR2 as ANQGSEA.

In this sample, this clone turned up a few times. This rearrangement joins TRBV19 to TRBJ2-3; the match to TRBD2 covers 8 bases. Germline-derived CDR1 and CDR2 are LNHDA and SQIVND (reference sequence). The CDR3 sequence is 16 residues long. J was trimmed by 3 bases and V by 1 base; bases with no gene match: 6. The CDR3: CASSIGLAGITDTQYF. DNA of the CDR3: TGTGCCAGTAGTATAGGGCTAGCGGGTATTACAGATACGCAGTATTTT.

The chain joins TRBV9 to TRBJ2-5; D uncertain. V lost 0 bases and J lost 1, with 10 bases in between. CDR1 SGDLS and CDR2 YYNGEE come from the germline V gene. This CDR3 comprises 15 residues. CDR3 sequence (DNA): TGTGCCAGCAGCGTAGGGGCATCTTTCCAAGAGACCCAGTACTTC. It codes for CASSVGASFQETQYF.

This chain links TRBV7-7 with TRBJ2-5, with D possibly matching TRBD1 (5 bases). The V end lost 5 bases, the J end lost 5 bases, and 18 bases lay between the germline ends. The CDR3 runs 15 residues. Per germline, CDR1 SSHAT and CDR2 FNYEAQ (reference sequence). The CDR3 protein is CASSPLVGVSETQYF. The DNA of the CDR3 is TGTGCCAGCAGCCCCCTTGTAGGGGTTTCGGAGACCCAGTACTTC.

V usage is TRBV7-9 and J usage is TRBJ2-5; TRBD2 matches 7 bases. The CDR3 has 19 amino acids. The J segment lost 0 bases and the V segment lost 4 bases, leaving 17 bases of the junction unmatched. CDR1 SEHNR and CDR2 FQNEAQ come from the germline V gene (reference sequence). The CDR3: CASSSRVGLAEFYQETQYF. As DNA, the CDR3 is TGTGCCAGCAGCTCCAGGGTGGGGCTAGCGGAATTCTACCAAGAGACCCAGTACTTC.

On this clone itself: In the same sample, other DNA sequences code for this CDR3. The chain links TRBV28 to TRBJ2-5, with D maybe TRBD2 (7 bases). V lost 2 bases and J lost 5, with 12 bases in between. Germline V gene data show CDR1 as MDHEN and CDR2 as SYDVKM. CDR3 length: 14 amino acids. The CDR3 nucleotides are TGTGCCAGCAGTTTAGGGGGGGCCGGGGAGACCCAGTACTTC. It is translated as CASSLGGAGETQYF.

V gene TRBV7-3 combines with J gene TRBJ2-6, with 7 bases aligning to TRBD1. The CDR3 covers 16 residues. V shed 2 bases and J 4 bases; nucleotides not matched to a gene: 5. Germline V CDR1 and CDR2: SGHTA, FQGTGA. The CDR3 nucleotides read TGTGCCAGCAGCTTATCTGACAGGGTCGGGGCCAACGTCCTGACTTTC. Translated: CASSLSDRVGANVLTF.

The rearrangement uses TRBV9 and TRBJ1-5; the match to TRBD1 covers 10 bases. This CDR3 has 16 amino acids. Germline assignment: CDR1 SGDLS and CDR2 YYNGEE. V was pared by 0 bases and J by 3 bases, with 3 bases of the junction left unmatched. In nucleotides, the CDR3 is TGTGCCAGCAGCGTAGGGACAGGGGGACCCAATCAGCCCCAGCATTTT. Translated: CASSVGTGGPNQPQHF.

This clone was recorded only once. This chain's CDR3 is CASNQGVGRHEQFF. The CDR3 DNA reads as TGTGCCAGTAACCAGGGGGTCGGGCGCCATGAGCAGTTCTTC. The chain employs TRBV19 and TRBJ2-1, with 7 bases lining up with TRBD1. Germline loops: CDR1 LNHDA, CDR2 SQIVND (reference sequence). The CDR3 extends over 14 amino acids. Unmatched junction bases numbered 11, after V lost 7 bases and J lost 8 bases.